This T cell receptor (beta chain) was retrieved from a study of blood T cell repertoires in COVID-19. About the research overall: Researchers got acute and convalescent COVID-19 samples from the United States, Italy and Spain. T cells, B-cell-depleted T cells, or PBMCs provided the cDNA or gDNA that served as material.

Original processing methods: Using reference gene primer amplification, nucleated cell counts were estimated. Assay used: immunoSEQ multiplex PCR; TCRdb lists only in-frame clones, some missing. V and J calls and clone size are those listed in that table; D and trimming were worked out from the DNA. The sample holds more than 200,000 clones, about 88% seen once. Sequenced: peripheral blood. The receptor was derived from a man in his thirties or forties with active or convalescent COVID-19.

The CDR3 DNA reads TGTGCCAGCTCAGATAGCCTAACCACTGAAGCTTTCTTT. Translation gives CASSDSLTTEAFF. V is TRBV18 and J is TRBJ1-1; D not resolved. This CDR3 is built from 13 residues. Trimming left V 5 bases short and J 4 bases short, with 11 bases between. Germline-derived CDR1 and CDR2 are KGHSH and LQKENI.